The 25 T cell receptor beta chains presented below share a single source sample, sequenced in a study of OX40 agonist ivuxolimab in advanced cancers. Assay: immunoSEQ multiplex PCR; the TCRdb copy retains only in-frame clones and omits some. There are around 80,000 clones in the sample; 70% to 90% occur only once, and over 2% lies in the top ten. Sequencing was performed on CD4+ or CD8+ T cells sorted from blood, taken in a trial of the OX40 agonist ivuxolimab. The source is an adult with an advanced solid tumor such as melanoma, head and neck, liver or kidney cancer.

The gene calls are TRBV5-4 and TRBJ2-2, with D perhaps matching TRBD1 or TRBD2 (5 bases each). This CDR3 contains 12 residues. From germline, CDR1 is SGHNT and CDR2 YYREEE (reference sequence). Trimming removed 5 bases from V and 6 bases from J, with 8 bases in between. Written as DNA, the CDR3 is TGTGCCAGCAGGGGGGATTCCGGGGAGCTGTTTTTT. Amino acids: CASRGDSGELFF.

This chain connects TRBV7-3 to TRBJ2-2; D is undetermined. The germline V and J ends were trimmed by 3 bases and 3 bases, with 5 bases remaining between them. There are 13 residues in the CDR3. Germline CDR1 reads SGHTA; CDR2 reads FQGTGA. CDR3 nucleotide sequence: TGTGCCAGCAGCTTCCAGCACACCGGGGAGCTGTTTTTT. Translating gives CASSFQHTGELFF.

The genes are TRBV11-3 and TRBJ2-1; 8 positions match TRBD2. The J segment lost 9 bases and the V segment lost 3 bases, leaving 4 bases of the junction unmatched. The CDR3 contains 13 residues. CDR1 is SGHNT, CDR2 YENEEA, per germline. The CDR3, as DNA: TGTGCCAGCAGCTTTCGGGGGGGAATTGAGCAGTTCTTC. Translation gives CASSFRGGIEQFF.

The V and J genes are TRBV10-3 and TRBJ2-2; 8 bases fit TRBD1. Germline V lookup: CDR1 ENHRY, CDR2 SYGVKD. V lost 0 bases, J lost 4 bases, and 4 bases stayed unmatched. This CDR3 spans 16 amino acids. CDR3 protein: CAISESTGVGTGELFF. The CDR3 nucleotides read TGTGCCATCAGTGAGTCGACAGGGGTCGGCACCGGGGAGCTGTTTTTT.

V usage is TRBV15 and J usage is TRBJ1-4, with 7 positions matching TRBD1. CDR1 and CDR2 from the germline V gene are LNHNV and YYDKDF (reference sequence). The CDR3 has 15 residues. V was pared by 8 bases and J by 0 bases, with 6 bases of the junction left unmatched. The CDR3 region is CATQDRIATNEKLFF. In DNA, the CDR3 is TGTGCCACCCAGGACAGGATTGCAACTAATGAAAAACTGTTTTTT.

The V call is TRBV11-2, the J call TRBJ2-7; possibly TRBD1 for D (5 bases). Germline values: CDR1 SGHAT, CDR2 FQNNGV. V was trimmed by 2 bases and J by 5 bases, leaving 7 bases between them. CDR3 size: 12 residues. CDR3 DNA: TGTGCCAGCAGCTTATCAGGGAACGAGCAGTACTTC. Its translation: CASSLSGNEQYF.

The genes are TRBV2 and TRBJ1-5, with D unresolved. Germline CDR1 reads SNHLY; CDR2 reads FYNNEI. The CDR3 length is 15 residues. V lost 5 bases and J 2 bases, leaving 13 bases between the germline ends. The CDR3 bases are TGTGCCAGCAGTCACAGCAGCGGTGGCAATCAGCCCCAGCATTTT. Protein product: CASSHSSGGNQPQHF.

This chain connects TRBV28 to TRBJ1-6; maybe TRBD1 (5 bases). The V gene lost 3 bases and the J gene lost 10 bases, with 13 bases spanning the gap. This CDR3 region has 14 residues. Germline V gene data show CDR1 as MDHEN and CDR2 as SYDVKM. The DNA for the CDR3 is TGTGCCAGCAGTTTTTCTCGAGGGGACTCACCCCTCCACTTT. Translation gives CASSFSRGDSPLHF.

The CDR3 nucleotides read TGTGCCAGCAGCGTGGGGGGAGCTAACTATAATTCACCCCTCCACTTT. Its translation is CASSVGGANYNSPLHF. V and J are TRBV9 and TRBJ1-6; tentatively, D is TRBD1 (5 bases). The CDR3 is made up of 16 amino acids. The V end lost 2 bases, the J end lost 3 bases, and 12 bases lay between the germline ends. CDR1 and CDR2 (germline): SGDLS, YYNGEE.

The gene calls are TRBV28 and TRBJ1-5; D remains ambiguous. Looked up from germline, CDR1 is MDHEN and CDR2 is SYDVKM. CDR3 length: 12 amino acids. The V end lost 4 bases, the J end lost 6 bases, and 7 bases lay between the germline ends. CDR3 coding DNA: TGTGCCAGCAGTTCTACTATTCAGCCCCAGCATTTT. Amino acids: CASSSTIQPQHF. The full variable domain, with the rest looked up from reference TRBV28 and TRBJ1-5, is DVKVTQSSRYLVKRTGEKVFLECVQDMDHENMFWYRQDPGLGLRLIYFSYDVKMKEKGDIPEGYSVSREKKERFSLILESASTNQTSMYLCASSSTIQPQHFGDGTRLSIL.

This clone was seen a single time. The V and J genes are TRBV7-9 and TRBJ2-5; D might be TRBD1 (5 bases). Trimming cost V 3 bases and J 5 bases, with 16 bases left between them. The germline CDR1 and CDR2 sequences are SEHNR and FQNEAQ (reference sequence). There are 15 residues in the CDR3. In DNA, the CDR3 is TGTGCCAGCAGCTTCATGGGTGGGGCCGGGGAGACCCAGTACTTC. Its protein is CASSFMGGAGETQYF.

The rearrangement links TRBV7-6 to TRBJ2-3; D is tentatively TRBD1 or TRBD2 (5 bases each). The V end was cut by 1 base, the J end by 5 bases, with 7 bases between. This CDR3 is built from 13 residues. Germline assignment: CDR1 SGHVS and CDR2 FNYEAQ. The CDR3 DNA sequence: TGTGCCAGCAGCTTAGGAGGGGAAGATACGCAGTATTTT. Translated, it gives CASSLGGEDTQYF.

The V and J genes are TRBV5-1 and TRBJ2-7; tentatively, D is TRBD1 (5 bases). Deletions cut 7 bases from V and 4 bases from J, with 12 bases between. The CDR3 loop spans 12 amino acids. Germline V lookup: CDR1 SGHRS, CDR2 YFSETQ. The CDR3 nucleotides are TGCGCCAGCCGACACAGGCGATACGAGCAGTACGTC. This encodes CASRHRRYEQYV.

This clone was seen more than once but under ten times. The gene calls are TRBV7-3 and TRBJ1-2, with TRBD1 as a possible D gene (5 bases). The V gene lost 4 bases and the J gene lost 8 bases, with 14 bases spanning the gap. This CDR3 has 13 amino acids. Germline V gene sequence: CDR1 SGHTA, CDR2 FQGTGA. The DNA of the CDR3 is TGTGCCAGCAGCTCGCCAGGGATGAGGGGCTACACCTTC. This sequence encodes CASSSPGMRGYTF. The whole variable domain, remainder taken from reference TRBV7-3 and TRBJ1-2, is GAGVSQTPSNKVTEKGKYVELRCDPISGHTALYWYRQSLGQGPEFLIYFQGTGAADDSGLPNDRFFAVRPEGSVSTLKIQRTERGDSAVYLCASSSPGMRGYTFGSGTRLTVV.

This chain links TRBV7-2 with TRBJ1-5; the D is unclear. The CDR3 runs 13 residues. Deletions cut 6 bases from V and 5 bases from J, with 11 bases between. CDR1 is SGHTA, CDR2 FQGNSA, per germline. CDR3 protein: CASSEGPDQPQHF. The CDR3 nucleotides read TGTGCCAGCAGTGAAGGGCCCGATCAGCCCCAGCATTTT.

This chain joins TRBV5-5 and TRBJ2-5, with a weak D call TRBD1 (6 bases). CDR1 is SGHKS and CDR2 is YYEKEE in the germline V gene (reference sequence). The CDR3 has 15 residues. Trimming took 2 bases from V and 3 from J, leaving 14 bases between them. The DNA for the CDR3 is TGTGCCAGCAGCTTAACCATTGGACAGAAAGAGACCCAGTACTTC. Residues: CASSLTIGQKETQYF.

CDR3 sequence (DNA): TGCGCCAGCAGCCCTGGACAGGTGTCGATGGGCTCTGGAAACACCATATATTTT. Its protein product is CASSPGQVSMGSGNTIYF. The V call is TRBV5-1, the J call TRBJ1-3; 7 nucleotides match TRBD1. This CDR3 has 18 amino acids. The germline CDR1 and CDR2 sequences are SGHRS and YFSETQ. V shed 4 bases and J 0 bases; nucleotides not matched to a gene: 13.

The chain recombines TRBV4-1 with TRBJ2-7; weak D call: TRBD2 (6 bases). The CDR3 spans 14 residues. Germline V CDR1 and CDR2: MGHRA, YSYEKL. V was cut by 2 bases and J by 2 bases, with 10 bases left in between. CDR3 region: CASSQFRLAYEQYF. The CDR3 nucleotides are TGCGCCAGCAGCCAATTTCGACTAGCCTACGAGCAGTACTTC.

This CDR3 reads CASSVALGDRRNEQFF. The CDR3 coding sequence is TGTGCCAGCAGCGTAGCTTTAGGGGACCGAAGAAATGAGCAGTTCTTC. The rearrangement links TRBV9 to TRBJ2-1, with D perhaps being TRBD1 or TRBD2 (5 bases each). V lost 0 bases, J lost 7 bases, and 17 bases lay in between. Germline CDR1 is SGDLS and CDR2 is YYNGEE. The CDR3 loop spans 16 amino acids.

The chain has TRBV6-5 and TRBJ1-4; tentative D call: TRBD1 (6 bases). The CDR3 sequence is 16 residues long. V was pared by 2 bases and J by 2 bases, with 12 bases between. Germline V CDR1 and CDR2: MNHEY, SVGAGI. The CDR3 spells CASSYRGYLTNEKLFF. CDR3 DNA sequence: TGTGCCAGCAGTTACAGGGGGTATCTGACTAATGAAAAACTGTTTTTT.

The chain couples TRBV7-9 to TRBJ1-2; 8 bases are shared with TRBD1. Germline assignment: CDR1 SEHNR and CDR2 FQNEAQ (reference sequence). J lost 8 bases, V lost 5 bases, and 10 bases had no gene match. This CDR3 region has 14 residues. The CDR3 loop is CASSEDTGGGGYTF. The CDR3 DNA is TGTGCCAGCAGCGAAGACACAGGGGGAGGAGGCTACACCTTC.

The J gene is TRBJ2-7, the V gene TRBV27, with no clear D. The CDR3 loop spans 14 amino acids. Per germline, CDR1 MNHEY and CDR2 SMNVEV (reference sequence). Trimming stripped 0 bases from V and 7 bases from J, with 13 bases between. CDR3 residues: CASSLSRLSTEQYF. The CDR3 DNA reads as TGTGCCAGCAGTTTATCCCGACTGTCAACGGAGCAGTACTTC.

The CDR3 DNA follows: TGCAGCGGTGGGCGGGGGGACACTGAAGCTTTCTTT. It codes for CSGGRGDTEAFF. J is TRBJ1-1 and V is TRBV29-1, with D tentatively TRBD1 (5 bases). The germline V gene encodes CDR1 SQVTM and CDR2 ANQGSEA. The length of the CDR3 is 12 residues. Trimming shortened V by 7 bases and J by 3 bases, and 12 bases separated the two germline ends.

V usage is TRBV6-5 and J usage is TRBJ1-5, with unresolved D. The germline gives CDR1 MNHEY, CDR2 SVGAGI. The ends were cut back, 0 bases at V and 5 bases at J, with 11 bases in the middle. The CDR3 sequence is 15 residues long. CDR3 coding DNA: TGTGCCAGCAGTTACTCCCCCGGAGAGGATCAGCCCCAGCATTTT. Encoded protein: CASSYSPGEDQPQHF.

This clone was detected only once. This chain connects TRBV28 to TRBJ1-5, with D unresolved. Germline V CDR1 and CDR2: MDHEN, SYDVKM. The CDR3 covers 13 residues. Trimming left V 5 bases short and J 9 bases short, with 14 bases between. DNA for the CDR3: TGTGCCAGCAGTGAGCGAGCCATAGGGCCCCAGCATTTT. This codes for CASSERAIGPQHF.